This TCR beta chain derives from a study of neurological immune-mediated disorders. Whole-study findings and limits: The multiple sclerosis repertoire cluster had no association with any clinical or MRI feature.

This clonotype was recorded at least ten times. What it binds is unknown. Synthesis of cDNA was performed by 5'RACE using 10-nucleotide random UMIs. TCRdb analysed the 5' RACE reads with MiXCR anew, one entry per CDR3 protein. Here the sample spans around 60,000 distinct CDR3 sequences, about 3.7% being singletons. The CDR3 contains 14 residues. The V and J ends lost 0 bases and 5 bases respectively, with 10 bases between them. The V gene's germline CDR1 is MNHNY and CDR2 SVGAGI (reference sequence). What was sequenced was PBMCs. The sequence came from a woman aged 55-70 years with multiple sclerosis. The V gene is TRBV6-6, the J gene TRBJ1-1; TRBD1 might be the D (5 bases). CDR3 region: CASSYSYGGTEAFF. CDR3 bases: TGTGCCAGCAGTTACTCGTACGGGGGGACTGAAGCTTTCTTT.